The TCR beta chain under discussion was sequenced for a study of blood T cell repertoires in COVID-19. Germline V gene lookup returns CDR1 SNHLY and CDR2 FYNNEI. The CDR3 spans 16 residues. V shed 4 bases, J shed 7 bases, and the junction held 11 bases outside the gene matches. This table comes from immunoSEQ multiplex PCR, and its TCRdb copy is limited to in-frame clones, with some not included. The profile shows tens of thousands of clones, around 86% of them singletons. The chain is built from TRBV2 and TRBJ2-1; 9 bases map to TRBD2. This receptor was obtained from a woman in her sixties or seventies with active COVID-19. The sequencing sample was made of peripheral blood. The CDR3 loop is CASSVGREGPRNEQFF. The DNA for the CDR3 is TGTGCCAGCAGTGTGGGGCGGGAGGGCCCTCGGAATGAGCAGTTCTTC. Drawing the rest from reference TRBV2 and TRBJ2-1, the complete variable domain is EPEVTQTPSHQVTQMGQEVILRCVPISNHLYFYWYRQILGQKVEFLVSFYNNEISEKSEIFDDQFSVERPDGSNFTLKIRSTKLEDSAMYFCASSVGREGPRNEQFFGPGTRLTVL.